This TCR beta chain was sequenced during a study of OX40 agonist ivuxolimab in advanced cancers. About the study: Dose-escalation patients' cancers were hepatocellular carcinoma, melanoma, renal cell or head and neck cancer. General study results and limits: In general, CD8+ T cells held more expanded clones than CD4+ did, on average.

Autoimmune disease history or systemic immunosuppression led to patient exclusion. In regard to this clone: What it recognizes is unknown. One end of the junction is discordant with germline, which a read error may explain.

The protocol was immunoSEQ multiplex PCR, while the TCRdb copy is restricted to in-frame clones and leaves out a portion. Of 70,000 or so clones in the sample, 92% were seen once. The V gene's germline CDR1 is SSHAT and CDR2 FNYEAQ (reference sequence). The CDR3 is 21 residues long. Sample: CD4+ or CD8+ T cells sorted from blood, taken in a trial of the OX40 agonist ivuxolimab. The J gene is TRBJ2-2, the V gene TRBV7-7; TRBD1 is a possible D gene (6 bases). This TCR was sampled from an adult with an advanced solid tumor such as melanoma, head and neck, liver or kidney cancer. CDR3 protein: CASSSRLLGAGPGSNTGELFF. CDR3 DNA sequence: TGTGCTAGCAGCTCGCGGCTGCTGGGGGCTGGACCCGGGTCGAACACCGGGGAGCTGTTTTTT.